What follows are 31 T cell receptor beta chains derived from one specimen sequenced in a study of blood T cell repertoires in COVID-19. Some clones are missing from TCRdb's copy, which holds only in-frame ones; the method was immunoSEQ multiplex PCR. The table records tens of thousands of clones, about nine tenths of them present only once. Sequencing input: peripheral blood. The receptors shown here come from a woman in her 70s with active COVID-19.

The V and J genes are TRBV2 and TRBJ2-7; 7 bases map to TRBD1. Losses at the gene ends were 7 bases for V and 4 bases for J; bases not matched to a gene: 4. CDR1 is SNHLY and CDR2 is FYNNEI in the germline V gene. This CDR3 is 12 amino acids long. CDR3 region: CASTRQGYEQYF. The DNA of the CDR3 is TGTGCCAGCACCAGACAGGGATACGAGCAGTACTTC.

Comment on this clone: This specimen includes other DNA sequences encoding the same CDR3. J is TRBJ1-1 and V is TRBV5-1, with D perhaps matching TRBD1 (6 bases). The V and J ends lost 3 bases and 2 bases respectively, with 11 bases between them. Looked up from germline, CDR1 is SGHRS and CDR2 is YFSETQ. CDR3 length equals 14 residues. DNA for the CDR3: TGCGCCAGCAGCTCCCGGACAGCAAACACTGAAGCTTTCTTT. As protein: CASSSRTANTEAFF.

The chain carries TRBV5-1 and TRBJ2-3, with a weak D call TRBD1 (6 bases). Germline CDR1 reads SGHRS; CDR2 reads YFSETQ. With 1 base removed from V and 1 base from J, the gap between germline ends came to 7 bases. This CDR3 has 14 amino acids. This CDR3 reads CASSLQGRTDTQYF. The CDR3 region has the DNA TGCGCCAGCAGCTTGCAGGGGCGCACAGATACGCAGTATTTT.

In its sample, this clone was seen once. The rearrangement joins TRBV9 to TRBJ2-7; a weak D match, TRBD1 (5 bases). The V end lost 0 bases, the J end lost 4 bases, and 17 bases lay between the germline ends. The germline V gene has CDR1 SGDLS and CDR2 YYNGEE. The CDR3 length is 16 residues. CDR3 DNA: TGTGCCAGCAGCGTAGGTCCCGGACATCCTATGTACGAGCAGTACTTC. Its protein product is CASSVGPGHPMYEQYF.

This clone was found once. In nucleotides, the CDR3 is TGTGCCAGCAGTCCTAACTTCAGGGATGTGTTCACTGAAGCTTTCTTT. Its protein product is CASSPNFRDVFTEAFF. The chain employs TRBV25-1 and TRBJ1-1; tentatively, D is TRBD1 (5 bases). The V gene's germline CDR1 is MGHDK and CDR2 SYGVNS. This CDR3 region has 16 residues. Trimming took 5 bases from V and 4 from J, leaving 20 bases between them.

The rearrangement links TRBV5-1 to TRBJ2-7, with a possible D match to TRBD2 (6 bases). V gave up 3 bases and J gave up 2 bases, with 15 bases separating them. CDR1 is SGHRS, CDR2 YFSETQ, per germline. CDR3 size: 15 residues. This chain's CDR3 is CASSSSGTSTYEQYF. Written as DNA, the CDR3 is TGCGCCAGCAGCTCTTCCGGGACTTCGACCTACGAGCAGTACTTC.

The genes are TRBV2 and TRBJ2-1; TRBD2 might be the D (5 bases). The V end lost 8 bases, the J end lost 0 bases, and 14 bases lay between the germline ends. This CDR3 contains 15 residues. Germline V gene sequence: CDR1 SNHLY, CDR2 FYNNEI. CDR3 nucleotide sequence: TGTGCCAGCGACGGCGGGTTCAGCTCCTACAATGAGCAGTTCTTC. Protein: CASDGGFSSYNEQFF. Drawing the rest from reference TRBV2 and TRBJ2-1, the complete variable domain is EPEVTQTPSHQVTQMGQEVILRCVPISNHLYFYWYRQILGQKVEFLVSFYNNEISEKSEIFDDQFSVERPDGSNFTLKIRSTKLEDSAMYFCASDGGFSSYNEQFFGPGTRLTVL.

The chain uses TRBV9 and TRBJ2-2; the match to TRBD2 covers 9 bases. Germline lookup yields CDR1 SGDLS and CDR2 YYNGEE. The CDR3 is 16 amino acids. J was trimmed by 5 bases and V by 4 bases; bases with no gene match: 9. The CDR3 DNA follows: TGTGCCAGCAGCCCTCTTAGCGGGAGTCCTACCGGGGAGCTGTTTTTT. Its translation: CASSPLSGSPTGELFF.

The chain has TRBV3-1 (or the pseudogene TRBV3-2) and TRBJ1-5, with D possibly matching TRBD1 (5 bases). With 0 bases removed from V and 1 base from J, the gap between germline ends came to 10 bases. Per the germline V gene, CDR1 is LGHDT and CDR2 is YNNKEL (reference sequence). CDR3 length: 16 residues. The CDR3 sequence is CASSQDKGLSNQPQHF. The DNA of the CDR3 is TGTGCCAGCAGCCAAGACAAGGGGTTAAGCAATCAGCCCCAGCATTTT.

This clone was recorded a few times. The CDR3 protein is CASSVSRNQETQYF. CDR3 nucleotides: TGTGCCAGCAGCGTTTCTAGAAACCAAGAGACCCAGTACTTC. The chain carries TRBV11-2 and TRBJ2-5, with no clear D. Looked up from germline, CDR1 is SGHAT and CDR2 is FQNNGV. Trimming stripped 5 bases from V and 0 bases from J, with 10 bases between. The CDR3 extends over 14 amino acids.

This chain connects TRBV19 to TRBJ2-7; 7 nucleotides line up with TRBD1. Per the germline V gene, CDR1 is LNHDA and CDR2 is SQIVND (reference sequence). V lost 10 bases to trimming and J lost 4 bases; unmatched junction nucleotides: 13. The CDR3 totals 14 residues. CDR3 residues: CATRSGQNKYEQYF. The CDR3 DNA is TGTGCCACCCGTTCGGGACAGAACAAATACGAGCAGTACTTC.

CDR3 residues: CAWGQGREQYF. DNA for the CDR3: TGTGCCTGGGGACAGGGTCGCGAGCAGTACTTC. V is TRBV30 and J is TRBJ2-7; TRBD1 matches at 8 bases. This CDR3 has 11 residues. Losses at the gene ends were 5 bases for V and 6 bases for J; bases not matched to a gene: 3. Germline assignment: CDR1 GTSNPN and CDR2 SVGIG (reference sequence).

J is TRBJ2-7 and V is TRBV10-3; 9 bases fit TRBD1. The germline gives CDR1 ENHRY, CDR2 SYGVKD. CDR3 size: 16 residues. The junction had 13 bases not matched to a gene; V was cut back by 4 bases and J by 6 bases. The CDR3 DNA sequence: TGTGCCATCAGTGGTAAACAGGGGGCTGAGAATGCCGAGCAGTACTTC. This sequence encodes CAISGKQGAENAEQYF.

This chain's CDR3 is CASTEERWAPLHF. As DNA, the CDR3 is TGTGCCAGCACCGAGGAACGGTGGGCACCCCTCCACTTT. The V and J genes are TRBV28 and TRBJ1-6, with D unclear. This CDR3 comprises 13 residues. Germline-derived CDR1 and CDR2 are MDHEN and SYDVKM. The germline V and J ends were trimmed by 7 bases and 11 bases, with 15 bases remaining between them.

The chain carries TRBV5-1 and TRBJ2-1, with 10 bases aligning to TRBD1. From germline, CDR1 is SGHRS and CDR2 YFSETQ. This CDR3 comprises 15 residues. V gave up 0 bases and J gave up 7 bases; unmatched junction bases: 4. The CDR3 is CASSLGDRGWNEQFF. In DNA, the CDR3 is TGCGCCAGCAGCTTGGGGGACAGGGGTTGGAATGAGCAGTTCTTC.

The chain carries TRBV12-3 or TRBV12-4 and TRBJ2-7; TRBD1 matches 7 bases. The CDR3 length is 13 residues. V shed 3 bases and J 2 bases; nucleotides not matched to a gene: 1. CDR3 region: CASSFDRAYEQYF. As DNA, the CDR3 is TGTGCCAGCAGTTTTGACAGGGCCTACGAGCAGTACTTC.

The chain combines TRBV6-1 with TRBJ2-1; TRBD2 matches at 8 bases. There are 16 residues in the CDR3. The germline CDR1 and CDR2 sequences are MNHNS and SASEGT. With 3 bases clipped from V and 4 bases from J, the junction kept 8 bases outside the gene matches. CDR3 sequence (DNA): TGTGCCAGCAGTGATCCGGGAGGGCCGAGTTACAATGAGCAGTTCTTC. Its translation is CASSDPGGPSYNEQFF.

The rearrangement joins TRBV24-1 to TRBJ2-3; D uncertain. CDR3 length: 14 amino acids. In germline, CDR1 is KGHDR, CDR2 SFDVKD. V was pared by 4 bases and J by 0 bases, with 7 bases between. CDR3 nucleotides: TGTGCCACCAGTGAGTCAAAAAGCACAGATACGCAGTATTTT. It translates to CATSESKSTDTQYF.

The chain links TRBV6-1 to TRBJ2-1; the D gene is possibly TRBD2 (6 bases). Germline V gene sequence: CDR1 MNHNS, CDR2 SASEGT. CDR3 size: 16 residues. The V gene lost 8 bases and the J gene lost 4 bases, with 21 bases spanning the gap. The CDR3 loop reads CASGGTHGTRYNEQFF. CDR3 in DNA: TGTGCCAGCGGTGGGACTCACGGTACCAGGTACAATGAGCAGTTCTTC.

V is TRBV10-1 and J is TRBJ1-1; perhaps TRBD1 as D (5 bases). Deletions cut 7 bases from V and 0 bases from J, with 9 bases between. The CDR3 consists of 13 residues. Per the germline V gene, CDR1 is WNHNN and CDR2 is SYGVQD (reference sequence). DNA for the CDR3: TGCGCCAGCAAAGGACATTTGAACACTGAAGCTTTCTTT. Encoded protein: CASKGHLNTEAFF.

The chain is built from TRBV19 and TRBJ1-1, with 8 positions matching TRBD1. Germline trimming cut 9 bases from V and 1 base from J; bases unmatched to any gene: 4. Germline loops: CDR1 LNHDA, CDR2 SQIVND (reference sequence). The CDR3 runs to 13 residues. The CDR3 is CASLDRENTEAFF. The CDR3 region has the DNA TGTGCCAGCTTGGACAGGGAGAACACTGAAGCTTTCTTT.

J is TRBJ1-6 and V is TRBV3-1 (or the pseudogene TRBV3-2), with 9 bases matching TRBD1. V was clipped by 5 bases and J by 10 bases; unmatched bases: 6. The CDR3 contains 14 residues. CDR1 LGHDT and CDR2 YNNKEL come from the germline V gene (reference sequence). This CDR3 is CASSWGQGNSPLHF. DNA of the CDR3: TGTGCCAGCAGCTGGGGACAGGGAAACTCACCCCTCCACTTT.

The chain combines TRBV28 with TRBJ1-2, with 11 bases aligning to TRBD1. The CDR3 consists of 14 residues. The V gene end was trimmed by 5 bases and the J gene end by 4 bases; junction bases not matched to a gene: 3. Germline loops: CDR1 MDHEN, CDR2 SYDVKM. CDR3 protein: CASSAGQGVYGYTF. The CDR3 nucleotides read TGTGCCAGCAGTGCGGGACAGGGGGTCTATGGCTACACCTTC.

V and J are TRBV28 and TRBJ1-6; tentative D call: TRBD1 (5 bases). Germline CDR1 reads MDHEN; CDR2 reads SYDVKM. The germline V and J ends were trimmed by 5 bases and 0 bases, with 8 bases remaining between them. This CDR3 spans 15 amino acids. The CDR3 protein is CASSRQSSYNSPLHF. DNA of the CDR3: TGTGCCAGCAGTCGACAGAGCTCCTATAATTCACCCCTCCACTTT.

The gene calls are TRBV11-2 and TRBJ1-1, with 10 bases matching TRBD1. The trim removed 4 bases at V and 4 bases at J, leaving 3 bases unmatched. This CDR3 comprises 14 residues. CDR1 and CDR2 from the germline V gene are SGHAT and FQNNGV. This CDR3 is CASSSRQGATEAFF. CDR3 nucleotide sequence: TGTGCCAGCAGCTCTCGACAGGGGGCCACTGAAGCTTTCTTT.

The chain carries TRBV9 and TRBJ1-4, with no clear D. Germline-derived CDR1 and CDR2 are SGDLS and YYNGEE. The CDR3 contains 15 residues. V gave up 2 bases and J gave up 5 bases, with 13 bases separating them. In nucleotides, the CDR3 is TGTGCCAGCAGCGTGGTAAAGGGAGAAAATGAAAAACTGTTTTTT. It codes for CASSVVKGENEKLFF.

The chain is built from TRBV19 and TRBJ1-1; maybe TRBD1 (5 bases). The ends were cut back, 10 bases at V and 3 bases at J, with 18 bases in the middle. This CDR3 contains 14 residues. Germline-derived CDR1 and CDR2 are LNHDA and SQIVND (reference sequence). CDR3 DNA: TGTGCCACCCACCCAGGGAACGCAGACACTGAAGCTTTCTTT. Translating gives CATHPGNADTEAFF. The full variable domain, completed using reference TRBV19 and TRBJ1-1, is DGGITQSPKYLFRKEGQNVTLSCEQNLNHDAMYWYRQDPGQGLRLIYYSQIVNDFQKGDIAEGYSVSREKKESFPLTVTSAQKNPTAFYLCATHPGNADTEAFFGQGTRLTVV.

This clone was detected once. This rearrangement joins TRBV30 to TRBJ1-1; 7 positions match TRBD1. Per germline, CDR1 GTSNPN and CDR2 SVGIG (reference sequence). The CDR3 covers 14 residues. Trimming at V came to 2 bases and at J to 1 base, leaving 4 bases not matched to a gene. The CDR3 reads CAWSSHRGNTEAFF. The DNA for the CDR3 is TGTGCCTGGAGTTCTCACAGGGGGAACACTGAAGCTTTCTTT.

The V call is TRBV7-2, the J call TRBJ2-7, with no clear D. V was cut by 2 bases and J by 5 bases, with 10 bases left in between. CDR3 length equals 13 residues. Germline V lookup: CDR1 SGHTA, CDR2 FQGNSA. The CDR3 sequence is CASSLRGGDEQYF. CDR3 DNA sequence: TGTGCCAGCAGCTTACGAGGCGGCGACGAGCAGTACTTC. The full variable domain, with the rest looked up from reference TRBV7-2 and TRBJ2-7, is GAGVSQSPSNKVTEKGKDVELRCDPISGHTALYWYRQSLGQGLEFLIYFQGNSAPDKSGLPSDRFSAERTGGSVSTLTIQRTQQEDSAVYLCASSLRGGDEQYFGPGTRLTVT.

The rearrangement links TRBV18 to TRBJ2-7, with 7 bases aligning to TRBD1. CDR3 length: 15 amino acids. V was pared by 3 bases and J by 1 base, with 6 bases of the junction left unmatched. Germline V gives CDR1 KGHSH, CDR2 LQKENI. The CDR3 DNA is TGTGCCAGCTCACCGACTGGGACAGTTTCCTACGAGCAGTACTTC. Its translation: CASSPTGTVSYEQYF.

This rearrangement joins TRBV28 to TRBJ1-2, with 7 bases that match TRBD1. V shed 5 bases, J shed 5 bases, and the junction held 8 bases outside the gene matches. Per germline, CDR1 MDHEN and CDR2 SYDVKM. The CDR3 runs to 14 residues. Here the CDR3 reads CASSPPTGPYGYTF. CDR3 DNA: TGTGCCAGCAGTCCCCCGACAGGGCCTTATGGCTACACCTTC.